This TCR beta chain was identified during a study of CD8+ T cells in alopecia areata. Following RNA extraction, reverse transcription yielded cDNA that acted as the sequencing template. The protocol was immunoSEQ multiplex PCR, while the TCRdb copy is restricted to in-frame clones and leaves out a portion. The repertoire has about 190,000 clones, less than 70% of them found once; the top ten carry roughly 1.3%. This clone was recorded once. The germline V gene encodes CDR1 SGHDN and CDR2 FVKESK. Unmatched junction bases numbered 7, after V lost 3 bases and J lost 6 bases. The CDR3 length is 14 residues. As to treatment: oral pan-JAK inhibitor, 5-10 mg twice daily.

V usage is TRBV14 and J usage is TRBJ1-1; 7 nucleotides align to TRBD1. The clonotype originates from a human donor with alopecia areata. This specimen was CD4+ T cells sorted from blood, taken at approximately week 49, from a patient treated with tofacitinib. As DNA, the CDR3 is TGTGCCAGCAGCCATAGGAGGGGGCTTGCTGAAGCTTTCTTT. It encodes CASSHRRGLAEAFF.